This is a list of T cell receptor beta chains from one sample in a study of cytomegalovirus exposure and HLA in healthy donors. Assay used: immunoSEQ multiplex PCR; TCRdb lists only in-frame clones, some missing. Of about 94,000 clones listed, about 62% are singletons. Sample: PBMCs. The source of these receptors is a man in his thirties or forties in good health and CMV-seronegative. Each CDR3 is given with its conserved first and last residue. The D gene is left open where the match is weak. The size of a clone is reported for some rows only, either as once, few or many, or as a class for expanded clones.

>TRBV9|NA|NA|TRBJ1-1
CASSVEFQGLGNTEAFF
TGTGCCAGCAGCGTAGAGTTCCAGGGATTGGGGAACACTGAAGCTTTCTTT
>TRBV5-1|TRBD2|medium-sized|TRBJ2-1
CASRTSGRAQGYNEQFF
TGCGCCAGCAGGACTAGCGGGAGGGCCCAGGGTTACAATGAGCAGTTCTTC
>TRBV6-5|NA|NA|TRBJ2-7
CASSPPTGVYEQYF
TGTGCCAGCAGTCCCCCGACAGGTGTCTACGAGCAGTACTTC
>TRBV11-2|NA|NA|TRBJ1-1
CASSLARFQNTEAFF
TGTGCCAGCAGCTTAGCGCGGTTCCAGAACACTGAAGCTTTCTTT
>TRBV18|NA|NA|TRBJ1-5
CASSSTDDQPQHF
TGTGCCAGCTCAAGCACAGATGATCAGCCCCAGCATTTT
>TRBV19|TRBD1|NA|TRBJ2-5
CASSKLGGKGETQYF
TGTGCCAGTAGTAAACTAGGGGGCAAGGGAGAGACCCAGTACTTC
>TRBV27|TRBD1|NA|TRBJ2-1
CATSARTGDWSSYNEQFF
TGTGCCACCTCCGCCAGGACAGGGGACTGGAGCTCCTACAATGAGCAGTTCTTC
>TRBV5-1|NA|few|TRBJ1-2
CASSLRLRMGGYTF
TGCGCCAGCAGCCTAAGACTGAGGATGGGTGGCTACACCTTC
>TRBV5-1|NA|few|TRBJ1-2
CASSLAAGSNYGYTF
TGCGCCAGCAGCTTGGCGGCAGGGTCTAACTATGGCTACACCTTC
>TRBV6-1|NA|once|TRBJ1-5
CASSISQPQHF
TGTGCCAGCAGTATTAGTCAGCCCCAGCATTTT
>TRBV6-1|TRBD1|NA|TRBJ2-7
CASSTNRGVYEQYF
TGTGCCAGCAGTACCAACAGGGGGGTCTACGAGCAGTACTTC
>TRBV7-2|NA|NA|TRBJ1-5
CASSLVNSNFGGGQPQHF
TGTGCCAGCAGCTTAGTGAATAGTAATTTTGGGGGAGGTCAGCCCCAGCATTTT
>TRBV4-2|NA|once|TRBJ2-7
CASSREPVGSYEQYF
TGTGCCAGCAGCCGAGAGCCAGTCGGGTCCTACGAGCAGTACTTC
>TRBV7-2|TRBD1|few|TRBJ1-1
CASSWTGGENTEAFF
TGTGCCAGCAGCTGGACAGGCGGGGAAAACACTGAAGCTTTCTTT
>TRBV13|TRBD2|few|TRBJ2-5
CASLLAGVQETQYF
TGTGCCAGCTTACTAGCGGGTGTTCAAGAGACCCAGTACTTC
>TRBV13|TRBD2|NA|TRBJ2-3
CASSLAGGPRTDTQYF
TGTGCCAGCAGCTTAGCGGGAGGGCCCCGCACAGATACGCAGTATTTT
>TRBV7-9|TRBD1|NA|TRBJ2-2
CASSAGQGETGELFF
TGTGCCAGCAGCGCTGGACAGGGGGAAACCGGGGAGCTGTTTTTT
>TRBV30|TRBD1|NA|TRBJ1-2
CAWSYGTANYGYTF
TGTGCCTGGAGTTATGGGACAGCTAACTATGGCTACACCTTC
>TRBV30|NA|NA|TRBJ1-4
CAWGGRQAATNEKLFF
TGTGCCTGGGGTGGACGACAGGCTGCAACTAATGAAAAACTGTTTTTT
>TRBV14|NA|NA|TRBJ1-1
CASSQEGGFYTEAFF
TGTGCCAGCAGCCAAGAGGGGGGGTTTTACACTGAAGCTTTCTTT
>TRBV14|TRBD1|once|TRBJ1-5
CAILTGTVIQPQHF
TGTGCCATCTTGACCGGGACAGTTATCCAGCCCCAGCATTTT
>TRBV4-2|TRBD2|NA|TRBJ2-1
CASSFSGRANEQFF
TGTGCCAGCAGCTTTAGCGGGAGGGCCAATGAGCAGTTCTTC
>TRBV15|NA|NA|TRBJ1-3
CATSRGPGGQGNTIYF
TGTGCCACCAGCAGGGGGCCCGGGGGGCAGGGAAACACCATATATTTT
>TRBV5-4|TRBD2|NA|TRBJ2-5
CASSLRGGETQYF
TGTGCCAGCAGCTTGAGGGGAGGGGAGACCCAGTACTTC
>TRBV9|NA|NA|TRBJ2-3
CASSVGGSTDTQYF
TGTGCCAGCAGCGTAGGCGGGAGCACAGATACGCAGTATTTT
>TRBV4-3|TRBD1|NA|TRBJ1-6
CASSQDRGSPNSPLHF
TGCGCCAGCAGCCAGGACAGGGGGTCCCCTAATTCACCCCTCCACTTT
>TRBV6-5|NA|NA|TRBJ2-7
CASSEGQEVYEQYF
TGTGCCAGCAGTGAGGGTCAGGAGGTCTACGAGCAGTACTTC